One sample yielded the 5 T cell receptor beta chains listed below, sequenced in a study of cytomegalovirus exposure and HLA in healthy donors. The PCR had 60 Vbeta and 13 Jbeta primers. Sequencing used immunoSEQ multiplex PCR; TCRdb keeps in-frame clones, though not all of them. The repertoire holds roughly 66,000 clones, with roughly 79% as singletons. Sequences were obtained from PBMCs. These receptors were collected from a man aged 45-65 years in good health and CMV-seronegative.

The chain links TRBV30 to TRBJ1-4; D ambiguous. The V end was cut by 2 bases, the J end by 4 bases, with 11 bases between. The CDR3 is made up of 14 amino acids. CDR1 and CDR2 (germline): GTSNPN, SVGIG (reference sequence). The CDR3 sequence: CAWSNGSGNEKLFF. Here the CDR3 DNA reads TGTGCCTGGAGTAATGGGTCGGGTAATGAAAAACTGTTTTTT.

V gene TRBV19 combines with J gene TRBJ1-5; 8 nucleotides align to TRBD1. Germline assignment: CDR1 LNHDA and CDR2 SQIVND (reference sequence). V shed 6 bases, J shed 3 bases, and the junction held 13 bases outside the gene matches. This CDR3 region has 17 residues. The DNA of the CDR3 is TGTGCCAGTAGCCTAAGGACAGGGAGAATCGCCAATCAGCCCCAGCATTTT. Translated, it gives CASSLRTGRIANQPQHF.

This clone was picked up a small number of times. The chain is built from TRBV27 and TRBJ2-1, with 10 bases lining up with TRBD2. J gave up 4 bases and V 3 bases, and 9 bases lay outside the gene matches. Germline V gene sequence: CDR1 MNHEY, CDR2 SMNVEV (reference sequence). The CDR3 is made up of 17 amino acids. CDR3 in DNA: TGTGCCAGCAGTTTGGGAGTAGCGGGGGGCAAATACAATGAGCAGTTCTTC. It is translated as CASSLGVAGGKYNEQFF.

This clone has only a few counts. The rearrangement joins TRBV11-3 to TRBJ2-2; D uncertain. The CDR3 runs to 14 residues. The germline V gene encodes CDR1 SGHNT and CDR2 YENEEA. Trimming took off 4 bases at V and 6 bases at J, with 12 bases between the two ends. In nucleotides, the CDR3 is TGTGCCAGCAGCTCTTCCGTGTCGGCCGGGGAGCTGTTTTTT. Protein: CASSSSVSAGELFF. Filled out from reference TRBV11-3 and TRBJ2-2, the complete variable domain reads EAGVVQSPRYKIIEKKQPVAFWCNPISGHNTLYWYLQNLGQGPELLIRYENEEAVDDSQLPKDRFSAERLKGVDSTLKIQPAELGDSAVYLCASSSSVSAGELFFGEGSRLTVL.

V gene TRBV29-1 combines with J gene TRBJ1-1, with D unclear. CDR3 size: 11 residues. V was pared by 4 bases and J by 1 base, with 4 bases between. The germline V gene has CDR1 SQVTM and CDR2 ANQGSEA. CDR3 bases: TGCAGCGTTGCTCCGAACACTGAAGCTTTCTTT. The encoded protein is CSVAPNTEAFF.